This T cell receptor (beta chain) was retrieved from a study of T cells in localized non-small cell lung cancer (dated by TCRdb to 2020 to 2022). For context, the study as a whole: T cell repertoires of 236 early-stage NSCLC patients were analyzed, with tumors being compared against uninvolved tumor-adjacent lungs. The cohort comprised 236 treatment-naïve NSCLC patients with resected, localized lung tumors. A mean age of 66.3 years was recorded for the NSCLC patients, of whom under 150 were male and 95 to 110 were female. The research as a whole found: A median of roughly 58 of the top 100 tumor clones were detected in paired uninvolved adjacent lung, and some 30 of these tumor clones were also found among the top 100 clones of the paired uninvolved adjacent lung. Uninvolved tumor-adjacent lung showed the highest T cell clonality, higher than tumor, which suggests more focused antigenic responses in the uninvolved tumor-adjacent lung. Because multi-region tumor sequencing was not performed, intratumor heterogeneity could not be ruled out. Since the design was exploratory, TCR variables were selected using unadjusted p-values with no false-discovery rate correction. Higher blood T cell density associated with longer overall survival, while higher adjacent-lung clonality associated with shorter survival.

At diagnosis, peripheral blood, uninvolved tumor-adjacent lung and tumor were collected and stored as a combination of fresh-frozen and FFPE material. For TCR repertoire profiling, the blood samples were analyzed as peripheral blood mononuclear cells. The immunoSEQ Assay was used to sequence TCR beta CDR3 regions from DNA. Per the authors' processing: T cell density was computed as TCR beta template counts normalized to usable DNA estimated by amplifying housekeeping genes. Richness was estimated with the preseqR package, extrapolating to 400,000 templates for PBMC samples and 120,000 templates for tissue samples. Clonality was defined as one minus Pielou's evenness. To identify tissue-enriched TCRs, differential abundance testing was run on productive amino-acid clonotypes with a minimum total count of 5 and an alpha of 0.1. The Jaccard Index and the Morisita Overlap Index were used to measure how much the repertoires overlapped between compartments. GLIPH grouped TCR beta CDR3s together with public tetramer-defined viral CDR3s, and a viral motif had to include at least three viral sequences and also show V-gene enrichment. TCRdb mirrors the immuneACCESS table, restricted to in-frame sequences. Some clones are absent from its copies; in checked studies, under half trace to an unresolved V gene, and the reason for the others is unknown. V, J and clone size are those of that table, while D and trimming were read from the DNA. The sample table shows about 21,000 clones, and 88% are seen once. The ten largest account for 25% to 30% of the sample.

The CDR3 contains 13 residues, cysteine and phenylalanine counted. Just the 39-base CDR3 DNA is kept, in frame starting at base 1. V sheds 5 bases and J sheds 9 bases, leaving 14 bases between their ends. In the germline V gene (reference sequence), CDR1 corresponds to WNHNN and CDR2 to SYGVQD. This clone was counted only a few times. Its antigen is currently not known. Per-nucleotide qualities are absent, and no much larger clonotype sits a single base away. Sequencing used peripheral blood mononuclear cells, obtained before any cancer treatment. The V and J genes are TRBV10-1 and TRBJ2-1; the D region possibly corresponds to TRBD2 (6 bases align). The sequence was collected from a male donor older than 55 with stage II lung adenocarcinoma. The sequenced DNA: TGCGCCAGCAGTAGATCACAGGAGGGTGAGCAGTTCTTC. Its protein product is CASSRSQEGEQFF.